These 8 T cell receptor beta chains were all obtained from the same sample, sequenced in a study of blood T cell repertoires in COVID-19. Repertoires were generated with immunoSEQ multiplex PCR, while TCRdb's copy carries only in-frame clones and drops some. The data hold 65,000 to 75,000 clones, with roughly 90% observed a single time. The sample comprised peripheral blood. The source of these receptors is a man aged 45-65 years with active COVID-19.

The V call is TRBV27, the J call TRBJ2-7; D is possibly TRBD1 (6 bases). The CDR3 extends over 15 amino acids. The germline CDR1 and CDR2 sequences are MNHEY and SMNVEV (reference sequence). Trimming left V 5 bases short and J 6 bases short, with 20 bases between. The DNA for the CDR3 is TGTGCCAGCAGTCGCTACGACAGGACCCATTTCGAGCAGTACTTC. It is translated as CASSRYDRTHFEQYF.

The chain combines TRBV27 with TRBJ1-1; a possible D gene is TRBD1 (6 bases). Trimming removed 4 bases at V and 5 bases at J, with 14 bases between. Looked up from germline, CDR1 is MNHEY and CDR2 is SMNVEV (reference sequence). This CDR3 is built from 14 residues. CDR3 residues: CASSSSGEGTEAFF. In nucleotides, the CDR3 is TGTGCCAGCAGTTCGTCAGGGGAGGGGACTGAAGCTTTCTTT.

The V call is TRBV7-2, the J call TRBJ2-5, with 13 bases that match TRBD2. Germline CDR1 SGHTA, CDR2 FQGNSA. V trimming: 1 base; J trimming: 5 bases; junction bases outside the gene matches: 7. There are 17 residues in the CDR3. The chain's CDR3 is CASSLGRRTSGSETQYF. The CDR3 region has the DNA TGTGCCAGCAGCTTAGGCCGAAGGACTAGCGGGAGTGAGACCCAGTACTTC.

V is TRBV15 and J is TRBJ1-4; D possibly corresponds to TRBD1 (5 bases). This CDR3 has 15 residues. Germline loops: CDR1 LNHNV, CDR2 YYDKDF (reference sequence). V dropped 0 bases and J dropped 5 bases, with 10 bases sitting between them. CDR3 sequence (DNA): TGTGCCACCAGCAGAGAGGCAGGGCCAAATGAAAAACTGTTTTTT. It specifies CATSREAGPNEKLFF. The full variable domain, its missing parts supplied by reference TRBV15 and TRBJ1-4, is DAMVIQNPRYQVTQFGKPVTLSCSQTLNHNVMYWYQQKSSQAPKLLFHYYDKDFNNEADTPDNFQSRRPNTSFCFLDIRSPGLGDTAMYLCATSREAGPNEKLFFGSGTQLSVL.

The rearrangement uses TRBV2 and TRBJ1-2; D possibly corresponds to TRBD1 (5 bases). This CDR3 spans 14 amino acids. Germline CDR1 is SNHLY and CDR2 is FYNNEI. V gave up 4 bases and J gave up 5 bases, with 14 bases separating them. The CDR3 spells CASSASRGGYGYTF. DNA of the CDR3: TGTGCCAGCAGTGCGTCGAGGGGAGGATATGGCTACACCTTC.

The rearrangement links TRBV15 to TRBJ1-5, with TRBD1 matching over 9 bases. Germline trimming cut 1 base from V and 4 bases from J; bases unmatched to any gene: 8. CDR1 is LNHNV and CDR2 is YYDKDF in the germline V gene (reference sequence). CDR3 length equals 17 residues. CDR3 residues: CATSRGEGQGRNQPQHF. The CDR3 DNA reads TGTGCCACCAGCAGAGGGGAGGGACAGGGAAGGAATCAGCCCCAGCATTTT.

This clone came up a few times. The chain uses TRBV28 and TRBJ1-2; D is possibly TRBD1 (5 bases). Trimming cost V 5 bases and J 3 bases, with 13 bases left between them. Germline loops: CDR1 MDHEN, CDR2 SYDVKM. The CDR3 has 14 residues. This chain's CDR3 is CASSAPPRDYGYTF. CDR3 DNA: TGTGCCAGCAGTGCCCCCCCCAGGGACTATGGCTACACCTTC.

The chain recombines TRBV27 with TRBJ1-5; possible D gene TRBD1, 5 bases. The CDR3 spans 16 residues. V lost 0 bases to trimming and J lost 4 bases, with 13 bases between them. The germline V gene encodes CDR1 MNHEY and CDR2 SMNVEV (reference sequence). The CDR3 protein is CASSLSRGGGNQPQHF. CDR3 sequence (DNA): TGTGCCAGCAGTTTATCGCGAGGCGGGGGGAATCAGCCCCAGCATTTT.